A selection of T cell receptor beta chains follows, all from one sample in a study of cytomegalovirus exposure and HLA in healthy donors. Assay used: immunoSEQ multiplex PCR; TCRdb lists only in-frame clones, some missing. Of under 200,000 clones in the sample, around 73% were seen once. The sequencing sample was made of PBMCs. The receptor set was obtained from a man in his sixties in good health and CMV-seronegative. Both conserved end residues are trimmed from each CDR3. The order of the fields is J gene, V gene, CDR3 protein.

TRBJ1-2,TRBV7-3,ASSLNGGRGSDYGYT
TRBJ2-5,TRBV11-3,ASSLLRGGQETQY
TRBJ1-1,TRBV19,ASAGGLTEAF
TRBJ1-2,TRBV6-1,ASSTDRGREGYT
TRBJ2-3,TRBV2,ASRSRQSTDTQY
TRBJ2-1,TRBV5-4,ASQRLADYNEQF
TRBJ2-7,TRBV30,AWSADRGAVEQY
TRBJ1-3,TRBV2,ASSEQGGLGTIY
TRBJ2-1,TRBV28,ASSPLPGAGGYNEQF
TRBJ2-5,TRBV10-3,AISERASGGVKETQY
TRBJ1-5,TRBV19,ASSIMQGQQPQN
TRBJ2-1,TRBV5-4,ASSPASGGGGEQF
TRBJ1-1,TRBV2,ASSFERGRTEAF
TRBJ2-1,TRBV7-6,ASSLAPPGNEQF
TRBJ1-2,TRBV2,ASGGQGAGVYGYT
TRBJ1-2,TRBV28,ASSIGLNGYT
TRBJ1-5,TRBV21-1,ASSSQTTSAWGNQPQH
TRBJ2-3,TRBV5-4,ASSSPGLAGGTRNTQY
TRBJ2-2,TRBV18,ASSPPLRILTGELF
TRBJ2-7,TRBV6-6,ASSTGLAGEQY
TRBJ1-6,TRBV5-1,AGSEQVESSPLH
TRBJ1-1,TRBV28,ATQPQGPAAF
TRBJ2-7,TRBV27,ASSLGTGGDKPYEQY
TRBJ2-7,TRBV4-3,ASSQGGGTYEQY
TRBJ1-4,TRBV6-1,ASSERVGTGSEKLF
TRBJ2-5,TRBV7-9,ASSRDSQETQY
TRBJ2-5,TRBV27,ASSLLAGVETQY
TRBJ2-3,TRBV15,ATGSLAGSTDTQY
TRBJ2-7,TRBV7-2,ASSLVGQGVEQY
TRBJ2-5,TRBV5-1,ASSGTELQETQY
TRBJ1-4,TRBV6-1,ASSEAQGQANEKLF
TRBJ2-7,TRBV10-2,ASSESWGPYEQY
TRBJ2-3,TRBV28,ASSDRGLATDTQY
TRBJ1-2,TRBV7-9,ASSLVRNYGYT
TRBJ1-6,TRBV11-2,ASSPPSMTGWNNSPLH
TRBJ1-3,TRBV5-1,ASSRDRGRENTIY
TRBJ1-4,TRBV4-2,ASSQDGTEGEKLF
TRBJ1-5,TRBV5-1,ASSLADRTQPQH
TRBJ2-3,TRBV9,ASSVPTGGPDTQY
TRBJ1-1,TRBV30,ASDRGKDTEAF
TRBJ2-7,TRBV2,ASSPHIRTGSTYEQY
TRBJ2-5,TRBV27,ASSLAGGFQETQY
TRBJ2-7,TRBV6-5,ASSYTGTGGSEQY
TRBJ2-1,TRBV2,ASSEWGSGRRGNEQF
TRBJ2-3,TRBV5-4,ASSWSTSGGAGGTDTQY
TRBJ2-7,TRBV2,ATTIADSYEQY
TRBJ1-5,TRBV5-8,ASSLRGTQPQH
TRBJ1-2,TRBV5-4,ASSLADSLNYGYT
TRBJ2-5,TRBV29-1,SVDKSAQETQY
TRBJ2-3,TRBV27,ASSLKDISTDTQY
TRBJ2-7,TRBV27,ASSLGARGEQY